This T cell receptor (beta chain) appears in the sequencing data of a study of T cell changes during pregnancy in multiple sclerosis (dated by TCRdb to between 2018 and 2021). General notes on the study: The study examined how the T cell repertoire changed over the course of pregnancy in women with multiple sclerosis.

Library preparation employed the immunoSEQ multiplex PCR assay. This is the immuneACCESS table as TCRdb keeps it, with only in-frame sequences that have V and J called. A part of the clones is gone; compared with another copy, unresolved V genes explain less than half, and the rest is unexplained. This sample is represented by 35,000 to 45,000 clones; about 88% of them were singletons. The ten largest account for less than 0.7% of the sample. On this clone: Its antigen is not yet known. There are no base qualities to consult, and no much larger clone falls within one base.

Here V drops 0 bases and J drops 7 bases, and the junction holds 17 bases not matched to any gene. The CDR3 runs 18 residues from the cysteine to the phenylalanine. Solely the CDR3 DNA is kept, with 54 bases framed from the first base. The germline V gene (reference sequence) supplies CDR1 GTSNPN and CDR2 SVGIG. The sample was CD4+ T cells from peripheral blood mononuclear cells, taken in the first trimester of pregnancy. The chain was built from TRBV30 and TRBJ2-3; 9 bases in the middle match TRBD2. This TCR was sampled from a female donor with multiple sclerosis, enrolled in a pregnancy study. The DNA reads as follows: TGTGCCTGGAGTGTACGACGGGGGACTAGCCGATTTTCCAATACGCAGTATTTT. It encodes CAWSVRRGTSRFSNTQYF.